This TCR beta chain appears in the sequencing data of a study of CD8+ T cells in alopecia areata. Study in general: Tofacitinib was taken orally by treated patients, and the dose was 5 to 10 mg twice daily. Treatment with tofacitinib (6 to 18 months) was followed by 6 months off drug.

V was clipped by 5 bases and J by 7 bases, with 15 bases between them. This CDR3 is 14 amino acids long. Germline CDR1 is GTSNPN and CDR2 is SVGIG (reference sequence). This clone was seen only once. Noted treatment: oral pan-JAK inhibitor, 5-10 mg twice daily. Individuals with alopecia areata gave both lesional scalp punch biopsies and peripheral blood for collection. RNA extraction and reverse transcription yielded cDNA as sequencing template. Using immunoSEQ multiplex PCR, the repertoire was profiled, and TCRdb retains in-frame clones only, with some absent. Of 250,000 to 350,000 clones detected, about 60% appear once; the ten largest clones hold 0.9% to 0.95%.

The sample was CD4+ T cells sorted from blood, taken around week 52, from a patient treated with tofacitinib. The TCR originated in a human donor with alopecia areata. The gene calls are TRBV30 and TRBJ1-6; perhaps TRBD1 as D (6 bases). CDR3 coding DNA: TGTGCCTGGGCACAGGGTAATAGGAATTCACCCCTCCACTTT. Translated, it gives CAWAQGNRNSPLHF. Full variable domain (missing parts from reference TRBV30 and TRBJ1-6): SQTIHQWPATLVQPVGSPLSLECTVEGTSNPNLYWYRQAAGRGLQLLFYSVGIGQISSEVPQNLSASRPQDRQFILSSKKLLLSDSGFYLCAWAQGNRNSPLHFGNGTRLTVT.